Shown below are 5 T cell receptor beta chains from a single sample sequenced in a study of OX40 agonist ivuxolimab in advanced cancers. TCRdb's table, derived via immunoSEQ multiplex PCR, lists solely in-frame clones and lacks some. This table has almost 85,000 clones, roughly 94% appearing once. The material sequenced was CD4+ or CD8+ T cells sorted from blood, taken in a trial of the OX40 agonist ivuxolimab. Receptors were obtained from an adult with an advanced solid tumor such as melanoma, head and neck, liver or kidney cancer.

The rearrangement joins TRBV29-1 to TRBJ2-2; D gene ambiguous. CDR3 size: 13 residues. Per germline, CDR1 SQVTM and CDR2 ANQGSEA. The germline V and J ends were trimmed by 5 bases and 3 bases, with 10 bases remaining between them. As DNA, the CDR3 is TGCAGCGTTCCGGACGGCTACACCGGGGAGCTGTTTTTT. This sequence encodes CSVPDGYTGELFF.

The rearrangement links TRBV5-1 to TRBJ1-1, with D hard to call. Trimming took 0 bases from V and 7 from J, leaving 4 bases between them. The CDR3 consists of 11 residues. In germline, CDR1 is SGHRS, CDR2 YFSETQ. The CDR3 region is CASSLGGEAFF. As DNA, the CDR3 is TGCGCCAGCAGCTTGGGAGGTGAAGCTTTCTTT.

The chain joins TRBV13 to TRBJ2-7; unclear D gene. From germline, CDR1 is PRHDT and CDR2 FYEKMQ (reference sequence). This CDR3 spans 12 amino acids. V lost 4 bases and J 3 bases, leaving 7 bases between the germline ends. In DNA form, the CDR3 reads TGTGCCAGCAGCTCTATCCGCTACGAGCAGTACTTC. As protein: CASSSIRYEQYF.

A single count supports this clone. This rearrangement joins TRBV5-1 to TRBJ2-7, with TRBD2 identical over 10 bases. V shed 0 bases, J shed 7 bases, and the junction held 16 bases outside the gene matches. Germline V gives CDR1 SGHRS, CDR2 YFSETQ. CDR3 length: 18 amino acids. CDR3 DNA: TGCGCCAGCAGCTTGGGAGGGGGGACTAGCGAGGTGTCGTGGGAGCAGTACTTC. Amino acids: CASSLGGGTSEVSWEQYF.

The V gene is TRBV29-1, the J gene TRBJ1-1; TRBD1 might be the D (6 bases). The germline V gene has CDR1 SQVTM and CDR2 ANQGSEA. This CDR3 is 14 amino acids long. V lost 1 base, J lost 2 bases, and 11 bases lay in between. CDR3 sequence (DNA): TGCAGCGTTGAAGGAGGGGGTTTCAACACTGAAGCTTTCTTT. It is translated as CSVEGGGFNTEAFF.